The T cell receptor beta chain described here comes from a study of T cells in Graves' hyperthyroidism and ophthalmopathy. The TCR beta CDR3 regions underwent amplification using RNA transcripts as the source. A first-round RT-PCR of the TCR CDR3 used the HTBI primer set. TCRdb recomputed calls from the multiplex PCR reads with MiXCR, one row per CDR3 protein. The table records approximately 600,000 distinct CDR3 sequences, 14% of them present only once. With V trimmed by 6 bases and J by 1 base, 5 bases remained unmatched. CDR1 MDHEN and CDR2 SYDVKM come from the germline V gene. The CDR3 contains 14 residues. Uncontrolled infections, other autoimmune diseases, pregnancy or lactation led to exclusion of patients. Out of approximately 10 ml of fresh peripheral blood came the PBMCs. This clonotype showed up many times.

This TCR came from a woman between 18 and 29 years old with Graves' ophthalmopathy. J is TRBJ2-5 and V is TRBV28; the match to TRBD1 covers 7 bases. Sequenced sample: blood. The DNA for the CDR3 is TGTGCCAGCAGGGAAAGGACAGGCCAAGAGACCCAGTACTTC. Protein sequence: CASRERTGQETQYF.